Sequencing of this TCR beta chain was carried out in a study of blood T cells in healthy people across ages. This clonotype was picked up a small number of times. CDR1 is SGHTA and CDR2 is FQGNSA in the germline V gene. The length of the CDR3 is 14 residues. The ends lost 3 bases at V and 7 bases at J; junction bases unmatched: 8. Through a sample-barcoded 5' primer and a J-beta primer mix, a second PCR was run for roughly 7 to 12 cycles. TCRdb re-called the 5' RACE reads through MiXCR, storing one row per CDR3 protein. In the table there are 700,000 to 850,000 distinct CDR3 sequences, 50% to 65% of which are singletons.

The receptor was derived from a man older than 75 in good health. The chain carries TRBV7-2 and TRBJ1-2, with 7 bases lining up with TRBD1. The sample consisted of blood. For the CDR3, the DNA is TGTGCCAGCAGCTTTTCAGGGGGAGGTCTTGGCTACACCTTC. Protein product: CASSFSGGGLGYTF.